The next 22 T cell receptor beta chains were all read from a single sample in a study of T-cell memory formation after mild COVID-19. TCRdb passed the 5' RACE reads through MiXCR, listing each CDR3 protein once. The sample has hundreds of thousands of distinct CDR3 sequences, approximately 16% seen once. The specimen was PBMCs or a T cell subset sorted from them (not recorded which). The receptors here all came from a man younger than 35 who had mild COVID-19 (a few samples of this study predate the infection). Cell type and time point are not known.

The V call is TRBV6-5, the J call TRBJ2-7; a weak D match, TRBD2 (5 bases). The germline V and J ends were trimmed by 7 bases and 6 bases, with 10 bases remaining between them. The CDR3 spans 11 residues. Germline V gene sequence: CDR1 MNHEY, CDR2 SVGAGI. In DNA form, the CDR3 reads TGTGCCAGCAAAAAAGGGAGCGAGCAGTACTTC. Protein sequence: CASKKGSEQYF.

This clonotype was seen repeatedly, ten times or more. The rearrangement uses TRBV20-1 and TRBJ2-7; D ambiguous. The germline CDR1 and CDR2 sequences are DFQATT and SNEGSKA (reference sequence). Trimming pared 2 bases from V and 3 bases from J, leaving 11 bases between. The CDR3 contains 13 residues. The CDR3 DNA reads TGCAGTGCTAGAAGCGTCCTTAGCTACGAGCAGTACTTC. Protein sequence: CSARSVLSYEQYF.

This clonotype was detected a few times. The chain has TRBV6-5 and TRBJ2-7; tentative D call: TRBD1 (6 bases). CDR3 size: 12 residues. V was pared by 9 bases and J by 6 bases, with 15 bases between. Germline lookup yields CDR1 MNHEY and CDR2 SVGAGI. CDR3: CASYPGTSEQYF. The CDR3 DNA reads TGTGCCAGTTACCCCGGGACAAGCGAGCAGTACTTC.

This clonotype occurred once. The chain joins TRBV11-2 to TRBJ2-5, with TRBD2 identical over 7 bases. V lost 6 bases to trimming and J lost 5 bases; unmatched junction nucleotides: 6. This CDR3 comprises 13 residues. CDR1 and CDR2 from the germline V gene are SGHAT and FQNNGV. The CDR3 loop is CASRAPGGETQYF. CDR3 coding DNA: TGTGCCAGCAGAGCTCCCGGGGGGGAGACCCAGTACTTC.

With respect to this clonotype: Because it lacks the conserved phenylalanine or tryptophan at the end, this CDR3 is likely a read error. The chain couples TRBV7-8 to TRBJ2-3; D tentatively fits TRBD1 or TRBD2 (5 bases each). Germline values: CDR1 SGHVS, CDR2 FQNEAQ. V lost 7 bases to trimming and J lost 2 bases, with 16 bases between them. This CDR3 has 15 amino acids. This chain's CDR3 is CASIDPGRPTDTQYL. The CDR3, as DNA: TGTGCCAGCATCGACCCGGGACGGCCCACAGATACGCAGTATTTA.

This clonotype has only a few counts. This chain uses TRBV6-2 or TRBV6-3 with TRBJ1-2; D is ambiguous. Germline V gene lookup returns CDR1 MNHEY and CDR2 SVGEGT. This CDR3 comprises 14 residues. Trimming cost V 2 bases and J 13 bases, with 20 bases left between them. The CDR3 DNA is TGTGCCAGCAGTTACACGGGAGTCCTTCCACCAAGCACCTTC. It specifies CASSYTGVLPPSTF.

The chain links TRBV11-2 to TRBJ2-1; D is possibly TRBD1 (6 bases). Deletions cut 1 base from V and 6 bases from J, with 10 bases between. This CDR3 is 14 amino acids long. Germline CDR1 SGHAT, CDR2 FQNNGV. CDR3 loop: CASSLGPDSNEQFF. DNA of the CDR3: TGTGCCAGCAGCTTAGGCCCGGACAGCAATGAGCAGTTCTTC.

The table lists this clonotype with many counts. The chain recombines TRBV12-3 or TRBV12-4 with TRBJ2-1; 9 positions match TRBD2. The V segment lost 6 bases and the J segment 5 bases; nucleotides outside the gene matches: 11. The CDR3 is 16 amino acids. The CDR3 sequence: CASSLRGAGGHNEQFF. In DNA form, the CDR3 reads TGTGCCAGCAGCCTCAGGGGAGCGGGGGGCCACAATGAGCAGTTCTTC.

This clonotype was detected a few times. This CDR3 reads CASNSFGVTEAFF. The CDR3 DNA reads as TGTGCCAGCAATTCTTTCGGGGTCACTGAAGCTTTCTTT. V and J are TRBV7-9 and TRBJ1-1; D call uncertain. The CDR3 runs 13 residues. Trimming removed 7 bases from V and 4 bases from J, with 13 bases in between. CDR1 is SEHNR, CDR2 FQNEAQ, per germline (reference sequence). The variable domain in full, with the rest retrieved from reference TRBV7-9 and TRBJ1-1, is DTGVSQNPRHKITKRGQNVTFRCDPISEHNRLYWYRQTLGQGPEFLTYFQNEAQLEKSRLLSDRFSAERPKGSFSTLEIQRTEQGDSAMYLCASNSFGVTEAFFGQGTRLTVV.

This sequence joins TRBV25-1 and TRBJ1-2; D call uncertain. Germline V lookup: CDR1 MGHDK, CDR2 SYGVNS. The CDR3 contains 14 residues. V lost 0 bases and J lost 4, with 9 bases in between. In DNA form, the CDR3 reads TGTGCCAGCAGTGAATATGGCCAGGCCTATGGCTACACCTTC. Amino acids: CASSEYGQAYGYTF.

This clonotype was detected a few times. V gene TRBV12-3 or TRBV12-4 combines with J gene TRBJ2-7; D gene uncertain. Trimming shortened V by 1 base and J by 5 bases, and 3 bases separated the two germline ends. The CDR3 is 11 amino acids. The CDR3 nucleotides read TGTGCCAGCAGTTTAGGCCACGAGCAGTACGTC. It specifies CASSLGHEQYV.

This clonotype appeared a few times. The chain uses TRBV27 and TRBJ2-7; TRBD1 matches at 7 bases. After removal of 5 bases from V and 3 bases from J, the junction contained 4 bases not matched to a gene. Germline V gives CDR1 MNHEY, CDR2 SMNVEV (reference sequence). The CDR3 spans 13 residues. Here the CDR3 reads CASSPRGLYEQYF. The CDR3 DNA sequence: TGTGCCAGCAGTCCGAGGGGGCTCTACGAGCAGTACTTC.

The chain joins TRBV6-1 to TRBJ1-2, with 7 nucleotides matching TRBD1. V was pared by 8 bases and J by 3 bases, with 9 bases of the junction left unmatched. The CDR3 loop spans 14 amino acids. Germline V gene data show CDR1 as MNHNS and CDR2 as SASEGT. CDR3: CASPGTAPYYGYTF. CDR3 DNA sequence: TGTGCCAGCCCTGGGACAGCCCCTTACTATGGCTACACCTTC.

V is TRBV7-9 and J is TRBJ2-3; D call uncertain. The V gene's germline CDR1 is SEHNR and CDR2 FQNEAQ (reference sequence). This CDR3 is 17 amino acids long. V was clipped by 1 base and J by 2 bases, with 16 bases between them. The CDR3 DNA follows: TGTGCCAGCAGCTTAGACATTCAGGTCCCCTCCACAGATACGCAGTATTTT. It codes for CASSLDIQVPSTDTQYF.

This chain uses TRBV3-1 with TRBJ1-5, with a weak D call TRBD1 (5 bases). The CDR3 contains 13 residues. The germline CDR1 and CDR2 sequences are LGHDT and YNNKEL (reference sequence). The V end was cut by 1 base, the J end by 7 bases, with 8 bases between. The CDR3 here is CASSQGGIQPQHF. The CDR3 nucleotides read TGTGCCAGCAGCCAAGGGGGGATCCAGCCCCAGCATTTT.

This clonotype has at least ten counts. Since the CDR3 does not end with the conserved phenylalanine or tryptophan, this likely comes from a read error. The DNA is left out, because the CDR3 cannot be placed on it with certainty; the CDR3 is given as TCRdb lists it. The genes are TRBV15 and TRBJ2-3; the table's D call of TRBD2 was not tested on the DNA. The CDR3 adds up to 13 amino acids, both ends counted. CDR1 and CDR2 (germline): LNHNV, YYDKDF (reference sequence). CDR3 loop: CATSRDLSGGSGL.

This chain connects TRBV7-2 to TRBJ2-5; the D call may be TRBD1 or TRBD2 (7 bases each). Trimming pared 4 bases from V and 1 base from J, leaving 13 bases between. CDR1 SGHTA and CDR2 FQGNSA come from the germline V gene. The CDR3 sequence is 15 residues long. This CDR3 is CASSSGGRAQETQYF. The CDR3 region has the DNA TGTGCCAGCAGCTCAGGGGGGAGGGCCCAAGAGACCCAGTACTTC. The variable domain in full, completed from reference TRBV7-2 and TRBJ2-5, reads GAGVSQSPSNKVTEKGKDVELRCDPISGHTALYWYRQSLGQGLEFLIYFQGNSAPDKSGLPSDRFSAERTGGSVSTLTIQRTQQEDSAVYLCASSSGGRAQETQYFGPGTRLLVL.

This clonotype was observed a handful of times. V gene TRBV5-4 combines with J gene TRBJ2-5; 11 positions match TRBD2. The CDR3 extends over 16 amino acids. The J segment lost 5 bases and the V segment lost 4 bases, leaving 10 bases of the junction unmatched. Germline CDR1 and CDR2: SGHNT and YYREEE (reference sequence). The CDR3 DNA sequence: TGTGCCAGCAGCCTAGCGGGGGGAACTTCGCGGGAGACCCAGTACTTC. The encoded protein is CASSLAGGTSRETQYF.

The table lists this clonotype with a few counts. The chain has TRBV12-3 or TRBV12-4 and TRBJ2-3; 14 positions agree with TRBD2. The CDR3 contains 15 residues. The ends lost 6 bases at V and 5 bases at J; junction bases unmatched: 4. CDR3 sequence (DNA): TGTGCCAGCAGCCTAGGACTAGCGGGGGGAGATACGCAGTATTTT. Protein: CASSLGLAGGDTQYF.

This clonotype was found a few times. V and J are TRBV4-1 and TRBJ1-1, with D uncertain. The germline V gene encodes CDR1 MGHRA and CDR2 YSYEKL. Trimming left V 0 bases short and J 3 bases short, with 11 bases between. The CDR3 contains 15 residues. DNA of the CDR3: TGCGCCAGCAGCCAAGATAAGCGGGGAGACACTGAAGCTTTCTTT. Its protein is CASSQDKRGDTEAFF.

As for this clonotype: This clone may be a read error of a much larger clone one base away. V gene TRBV29-1 combines with J gene TRBJ1-1, with TRBD1 as a possible D gene (5 bases). Germline V CDR1 and CDR2: SQVTM, ANQGSEA. The length of the CDR3 is 13 residues. The CDR3 here is CSVDRAMNTEALF. In nucleotides, the CDR3 is TGCAGCGTTGACAGGGCCATGAACACTGAAGCTTTATTT.

This clonotype was seen a handful of times. V usage is TRBV3-1 and J usage is TRBJ2-7; D is possibly TRBD2 (6 bases). V lost 4 bases, J lost 2 bases, and 12 bases lay in between. CDR1 and CDR2 (germline): LGHDT, YNNKEL (reference sequence). This CDR3 region has 14 residues. The CDR3 protein is CASSRGLDPYEQYV. Written as DNA, the CDR3 is TGTGCCAGCAGCCGGGGACTGGACCCCTACGAGCAGTACGTC.